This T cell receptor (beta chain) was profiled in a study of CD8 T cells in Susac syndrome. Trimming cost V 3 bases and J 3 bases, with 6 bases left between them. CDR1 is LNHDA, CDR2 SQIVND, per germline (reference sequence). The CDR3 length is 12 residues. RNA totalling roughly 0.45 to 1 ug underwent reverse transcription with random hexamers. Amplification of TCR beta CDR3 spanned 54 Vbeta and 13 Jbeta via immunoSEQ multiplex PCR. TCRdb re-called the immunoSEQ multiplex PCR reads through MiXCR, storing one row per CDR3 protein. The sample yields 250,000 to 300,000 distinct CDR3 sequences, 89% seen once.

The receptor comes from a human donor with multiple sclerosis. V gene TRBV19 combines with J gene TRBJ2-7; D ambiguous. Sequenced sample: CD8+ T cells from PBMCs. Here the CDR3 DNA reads TGTGCCAGTAGTATGGGGATCTACGAGCAGTACTTC. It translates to CASSMGIYEQYF.